This T cell receptor beta chain was captured by sequencing in a study of blood T cell repertoires in COVID-19 (dated by TCRdb to the early 2020s). In the study overall: Samples from collaborators originated in the United States, Italy and Spain and spanned both the acute and convalescent phases of COVID-19. The repertoires were made available in a free public database intended to serve as a resource for research on the immune response to SARS-CoV-2. Subjects who had been exposed to COVID-19, were actively infected with it, or had recovered from it provided the deeply sampled blood TCRbeta repertoires that made up the dataset. HLA class I and class II types, where available, came from metadata supplied by the sample provider rather than from assay-based typing. The samples were drawn from two sources: the first 160 participants of the ongoing ImmuneRACE study, and 1,200 or so subjects contributed by 6 global collaborators. Nearly every sample came with metadata listing a de-identified subject ID, COVID-19 status, age in years and sex. The material from the prospective study consisted of cDNA or gDNA derived from T cells, B-cell-depleted T cells, or PBMCs.

What the research found in general, with its limitations: How much clinical and demographic metadata was included differed by source and by participant, and the metadata was provided uncurated.

Each collaborating institution followed its own protocols to collect whole blood in K2EDTA tubes. For TCRbeta analysis, collaborators shipped samples in one of three forms: frozen whole blood, isolated PBMCs, or DNA extracted from either of those sample types. Turning to this clone: The antigen it recognizes is unknown. Base qualities were left out, and no much larger clone turns up one base away.

TCRbeta CDR3 regions were amplified from genomic DNA using the immunoSEQ Assay, a bias-controlled multiplex PCR. For the original study's pipeline: The number of nucleated cells in each sample was estimated from the amplification of reference gene primers within the assay. Sequence reads were collapsed and filtered to measure the absolute abundance of every unique TCRbeta CDR3 rearrangement. For each sample, productive Simpson clonality was calculated as the square root of Simpson's diversity index across productive rearrangements. TCRdb mirrors the immuneACCESS table, restricted to in-frame sequences. Some clones are absent from its copies; in checked studies, under half trace to an unresolved V gene, and the reason for the others is unknown. Clone size and the V and J calls come from that table; the DNA yielded D and trimming. Here the sample has about 80,000 clones; under 85% occur a single time. Roughly 9% of the sample is taken by the ten largest.

CDR1 is given as LGHDT and CDR2 as YNNKEL, both from the germline V gene (reference sequence). From the cysteine through the phenylalanine, the CDR3 covers 17 amino acids. Here the CDR3 DNA is all that survives: 51 bases in frame from base 1. The V end gives up 2 bases and the J end 2 bases, leaving 4 bases in the junction not matched to a gene. This TCR was recovered from a human donor in a cohort sampled during active COVID-19. The sample taken for sequencing was peripheral blood. Recombination linked TRBV3-1 (or the pseudogene TRBV3-2) to TRBJ2-7, with TRBD2 matching 15 junction bases. The CDR3 here reads CASSQRRTSGRAYEQYF. The bases are TGTGCCAGCAGCCAACGCCGGACTAGCGGGAGGGCCTACGAGCAGTACTTC.